This is a list of T cell receptor beta chains from one sample in a study of OX40 agonist ivuxolimab in advanced cancers. Profiling relied on immunoSEQ multiplex PCR, and the TCRdb table lists in-frame clones only, not all of them. Of tens of thousands of clones listed, 80% to 85% were seen once; the top ten hold about 4.5%. The sample here was CD4+ or CD8+ T cells sorted from blood, taken in a trial of the OX40 agonist ivuxolimab. The receptors derive from an adult with an advanced solid tumor such as melanoma, head and neck, liver or kidney cancer. CDR3s include the opening cysteine and the closing phenylalanine or tryptophan. A D gene is named only where the DNA matches it firmly.

>TRBD2|TRBJ2-1|TRBV7-9|15
TGTGCCAGCAGCTTAGGGACTAGCGGGGGGAATGAGCAGTTCTTC
CASSLGTSGGNEQFF
>-|TRBJ1-5|TRBV19|14
TGTGCCAGTACCTGGGCGGGCGGCAATCAGCCCCAGCATTTT
CASTWAGGNQPQHF
>TRBD1|TRBJ1-3|TRBV14|16
TGTGCCAGCAGCCCCGGGACAGGGGTCTCTGGAAACACCATATATTTT
CASSPGTGVSGNTIYF
>-|TRBJ1-1|TRBV6-5|11
TGTGCCAGCTTCTTGGTGGGTGAAGCTTTCTTT
CASFLVGEAFF
>TRBD2|TRBJ2-1|TRBV7-8|15
TGTGCCAGCAGACTTAGCGGGGGGGCCTACAATGAGCAGTTCTTC
CASRLSGGAYNEQFF
>TRBD1|TRBJ1-4|TRBV7-2|15
TGTGCCAGCAGCTCCGCAGGGGGCGCGTGGGAAAAACTGTTTTTT
CASSSAGGAWEKLFF
>TRBD2|TRBJ2-5|TRBV28|15
TGTGCCACAATGGTCGGGGGGAGGAGTAGGGAGACCCAGTACTTC
CATMVGGRSRETQYF
>-|TRBJ2-1|TRBV16|13
TGTGCCAGCAGCCAATCGAGGGACAATGAGCAGTTCTTC
CASSQSRDNEQFF
>-|TRBJ2-3|TRBV6-6|13
TGTGCCAGCAGCCAGACCGGGGCGGATACGCAGTATTTT
CASSQTGADTQYF
>-|TRBJ1-4|TRBV19|15
TGTGCCAGTAGTAGAGGGGGGGTGTTCGGAGAAAAACTGTTTTTT
CASSRGGVFGEKLFF
>-|TRBJ1-5|TRBV28|14
TGTGCCAGCACTCCCCTTTCAAGCAATCAGCCCCAGCATTTT
CASTPLSSNQPQHF
>-|TRBJ2-7|TRBV19|14
TGTGCCAGTAGTACCGGGGGCTACAACTACGAGCAGTACTTC
CASSTGGYNYEQYF
>-|TRBJ2-2|TRBV9|15
TGTGCCAGCAGCGTGTCGGAGGGGTTCGGCGGGGAGCTGTTTTTT
CASSVSEGFGGELFF